This T cell receptor beta chain was recovered during a study of T cells after yellow fever vaccination. In the study overall: Fractions of low cell number were prepared using SMART-Seq v4 Ultra Low Input.

The CDR3 loop spans 15 amino acids. From germline, CDR1 is SGHDT and CDR2 YYEEEE. Trimming took 3 bases from V and 6 from J, leaving 19 bases between them. This clonotype was seen a few times. TCRdb ran MiXCR on the 5' RACE reads and lists one entry per CDR3 protein. This sample carries 170,000 or so distinct CDR3 sequences, around 8.5% of them seen once, and the ten largest clones take approximately 39%. The origin of this receptor is a man aged 18 to 29 who received the YFV17D yellow fever vaccine. This sequence joins TRBV5-6 and TRBJ2-7, with D uncertain. The specimen comprised CD8+ T cells sorted from PBMCs, sampled 45 days after the yellow fever booster vaccination. CDR3 nucleotide sequence: TGTGCCAGCAGCTCGGGTAGTAATTTGATTCTCGAGCAGTACTTC. Translation gives CASSSGSNLILEQYF.